This is a list of T cell receptor beta chains from one sample in a study of response to subunit inactivated influenza vaccine. MiXCR, run by TCRdb on the RT-PCR reads, gives a single entry per CDR3 protein. In the table there are around 850,000 distinct CDR3 sequences, approximately 17% of which are singletons. The material sequenced was PBMCs from blood, taken about 5 days after vaccination. The receptors shown here come from a man between 45 and 60 years old who received an inactivated influenza vaccine. Both conserved end residues are part of each CDR3. Fields, in order: clone size, J gene, D gene, V gene, CDR3 protein, CDR3 DNA. A D gene is named only where the DNA matches it firmly. The size of a clone is reported for some rows only, either as once, few or many, or as a class for expanded clones.

>-|TRBJ2-2|-|TRBV6-2/TRBV6-3
CASSLLGPPHGELFF
TGTGCCAGCAGCCTGCTGGGTCCTCCTCACGGGGAGCTGTTTTTT
>-|TRBJ2-5|-|TRBV7-9
CASSLVQSQETQYF
TGTGCCAGCAGCTTAGTCCAGAGCCAAGAGACCCAGTACTTC
>few|TRBJ1-1|-|TRBV2
CATAIGRWAEAFF
TGTGCCACCGCTATCGGCCGGTGGGCTGAAGCTTTCTTT
>-|TRBJ2-5|-|TRBV4-1
CASSQYRDGQETQYF
TGCGCCAGCAGCCAATACAGGGACGGCCAAGAGACCCAGTACTTC
>few|TRBJ1-3|TRBD1|TRBV7-9
CASSREGAVGNTIYF
TGTGCCAGCAGCCGCGAGGGGGCCGTGGGAAACACCATATATTTT
>many|TRBJ2-5|-|TRBV4-3
CASSQATDPETQYF
TGCGCCAGCAGCCAAGCGACAGACCCTGAGACCCAGTACTTC
>-|TRBJ1-1|-|TRBV28
CASSYDAAEAFF
TGTGCCAGCAGTTACGACGCAGCTGAAGCTTTCTTT
>few|TRBJ2-1|-|TRBV20-1
CSARGSAVGEQFF
TGCAGTGCTAGAGGTAGCGCCGTGGGGGAGCAGTTCTTC
>-|TRBJ1-1|-|TRBV12-3/TRBV12-4
CASLSQANTEAFF
TGTGCCAGTCTCAGCCAGGCGAACACTGAAGCTTTCTTT
>-|TRBJ1-2|TRBD1|TRBV18
CASSRRDSAYTF
TGTGCCAGCTCACGCCGGGACAGCGCGTACACCTTC
>few|TRBJ2-3|-|TRBV29-1
CSVAQGGNLLTDTQYF
TGCAGCGTTGCTCAGGGGGGTAACTTACTCACAGATACGCAGTATTTT
>few|TRBJ2-5|-|TRBV20-1
CSATPGVKETQYF
TGCAGTGCTACGCCAGGGGTAAAGGAGACCCAGTACTTC
>-|TRBJ1-1|-|TRBV6-2/TRBV6-3
CASTPALNTEAFF
TGTGCCAGCACTCCAGCTCTGAACACTGAAGCTTTCTTT
>-|TRBJ2-1|-|TRBV2
CASSEMGAGLNEQFF
TGTGCCAGCAGTGAAATGGGCGCAGGCCTCAATGAGCAGTTCTTC
>few|TRBJ2-2|-|TRBV6-5
CASSYSISGRNTGELFF
TGTGCCAGCAGTTACTCTATATCCGGGAGGAACACCGGGGAGCTGTTTTTT
>few|TRBJ2-1|-|TRBV20-1
CSAAPTYQYREFGEQFF
TGCAGTGCCGCCCCAACATACCAATATCGGGAGTTTGGTGAGCAGTTCTTC
>few|TRBJ2-5|TRBD1|TRBV4-3
CASSLYRGRQETQYF
TGCGCCAGCAGCCTGTACAGGGGGCGCCAAGAGACCCAGTACTTC
>few|TRBJ2-2|-|TRBV5-5
CASSSYSDTGELFF
TGTGCCAGCAGCTCCTATAGCGACACCGGGGAGCTGTTTTTT
>-|TRBJ2-5|TRBD1|TRBV12-3/TRBV12-4
CASSFGQGDGTQYF
TGTGCCAGCAGCTTTGGACAGGGGGACGGGACCCAGTACTTC
>few|TRBJ1-1|TRBD1|TRBV4-1
CASSRGDSVNTEAFF
TGCGCCAGCAGCCGAGGGGACAGTGTGAACACTGAAGCTTTCTTT
>few|TRBJ2-3|TRBD2|TRBV5-1
CASSHSGDTDTQYF
TGCGCCAGCAGCCATAGCGGGGACACAGATACGCAGTATTTT
>-|TRBJ1-2|-|TRBV7-2
CASIRIGQTHYGYTF
TGTGCCAGCATCCGGATTGGACAGACCCACTATGGCTACACCTTC
>-|TRBJ2-7|-|TRBV15
CATSRGQLANEQYF
TGTGCCACCAGCAGAGGACAACTAGCAAACGAGCAGTACTTC
>many|TRBJ2-3|-|TRBV24-1
CATVEGNVETKDTQYF
TGTGCCACCGTTGAAGGGAATGTAGAGACAAAGGATACGCAGTATTTT
>few|TRBJ2-1|TRBD2|TRBV7-9
CASSRTSGRANGNEQFF
TGTGCCAGCAGCCGCACTAGCGGGAGGGCGAACGGAAATGAGCAGTTCTTC
>-|TRBJ2-7|TRBD1|TRBV13
CASSFGQGVPYEQYF
TGTGCCAGCAGCTTTGGACAGGGCGTCCCCTACGAGCAGTACTTC
>many|TRBJ2-5|-|TRBV7-2
CASSSQASQETQYF
TGTGCCAGCAGCTCACAGGCATCCCAAGAGACCCAGTACTTC
>-|TRBJ2-6|TRBD1|TRBV7-9
CASSETGGGNVLTF
TGTGCCAGCTCAGAGACAGGGGGCGGGAACGTCCTGACTTTC
>few|TRBJ1-3|-|TRBV12-3/TRBV12-4
CASSTGTASGNTIYF
TGTGCCAGCAGTACCGGGACGGCCTCTGGAAACACCATATATTTT
>few|TRBJ2-5|TRBD1|TRBV7-9
CATDPGQGVETQYF
TGTGCCACCGACCCGGGACAGGGAGTGGAGACCCAGTACTTC
>many|TRBJ2-5|-|TRBV20-1
CSADWGETQYF
TGCAGTGCGGACTGGGGGGAGACCCAGTACTTC
>few|TRBJ2-7|-|TRBV2
CASSSGRGNEQYF
TGTGCCAGCAGTTCAGGCAGGGGCAACGAGCAGTACTTC
>-|TRBJ1-4|TRBD1|TRBV10-3
CAIAGGSNEKLFF
TGTGCCATAGCAGGGGGGTCTAATGAAAAACTGTTTTTT
>-|TRBJ2-3|-|TRBV5-1
CASSFGGGSSTDTQYF
TGCGCCAGCAGCTTCGGCGGGGGCAGCAGCACAGATACGCAGTATTTT
>-|TRBJ2-5|TRBD1|TRBV12-3/TRBV12-4
CDSSLLAPGGETQYF
TGTGACAGCAGTTTATTGGCTCCAGGGGGAGAGACCCAGTACTTC
>-|TRBJ2-2|TRBD2|TRBV5-1
CASTTLFGLAGELFF
TGCGCCAGCACCACCCTCTTTGGACTAGCCGGGGAGCTGTTTTTT
>-|TRBJ1-1|TRBD1|TRBV29-1
CSVQDRGRRTEAFF
TGCAGCGTTCAAGACAGGGGGCGCCGAACTGAAGCTTTCTTT
>-|TRBJ2-1|-|TRBV3-1
CASSQGLSNEQFF
TGTGCCAGCAGCCAAGGTTTGAGCAATGAGCAGTTCTTC
>-|TRBJ2-5|TRBD1|TRBV5-1
CASSYRDRDQETQYF
TGCGCCAGCAGCTACCGGGACAGGGATCAAGAGACCCAGTACTTC
>few|TRBJ2-4|TRBD1|TRBV12-3/TRBV12-4
CASSFGAGGNIQYF
TGTGCCAGCAGTTTCGGTGCAGGGGGTAACATTCAGTACTTC